The sequence of this T cell receptor (beta chain) was determined in a study of T cell responses to AZD1222 COVID-19 vaccine. Broader study findings: Nearly half of spike-specific TCRs reportedly go after variant regions that carry no mutations.

TCRdb's copy holds only in-frame clones and misses some; the assay was immunoSEQ multiplex PCR. This sample has 65,000 or so clones, with around 84% found just once. From germline, CDR1 is SGHAT and CDR2 FQNNGV. Trimming took off 5 bases at V and 8 bases at J, with 15 bases between the two ends. The CDR3 length is 13 residues. On this clone: Antigen: not known.

This rearrangement joins TRBV11-2 to TRBJ1-2; D is undetermined. This sequence originates from an adult in good health. The material sequenced was peripheral blood, taken on day 0 of AZD1222 vaccination. CDR3 in DNA: TGTGCCAGCAGCCCGTCGCGCGGAACCGGCTACACCTTC. As protein: CASSPSRGTGYTF.